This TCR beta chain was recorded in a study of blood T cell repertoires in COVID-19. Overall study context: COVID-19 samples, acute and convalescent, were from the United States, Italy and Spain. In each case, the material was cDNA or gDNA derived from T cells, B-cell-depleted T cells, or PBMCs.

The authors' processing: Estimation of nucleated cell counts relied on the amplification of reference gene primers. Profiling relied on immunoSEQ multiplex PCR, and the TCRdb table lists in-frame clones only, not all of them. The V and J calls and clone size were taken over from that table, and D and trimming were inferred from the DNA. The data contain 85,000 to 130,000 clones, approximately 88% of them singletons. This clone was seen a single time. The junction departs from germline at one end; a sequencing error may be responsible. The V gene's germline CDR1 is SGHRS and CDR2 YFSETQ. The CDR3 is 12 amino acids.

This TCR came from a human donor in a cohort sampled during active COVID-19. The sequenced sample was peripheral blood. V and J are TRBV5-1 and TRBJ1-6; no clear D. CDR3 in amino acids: CASSSNNSPLHF. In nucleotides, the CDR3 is TGCGCCAGCAGCTCCAATAATTCACCCCTCCACTTT. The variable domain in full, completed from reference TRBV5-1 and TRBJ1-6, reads KAGVTQTPRYLIKTRGQQVTLSCSPISGHRSVSWYQQTPGQGLQFLFEYFSETQRNKGNFPGRFSGRQFSNSRSEMNVSTLELGDSALYLCASSSNNSPLHFGNGTRLTVT.